Listed below are T cell receptor beta chains from one sample, sequenced in a study of T cell responses to AZD1222 COVID-19 vaccine. Profiled with immunoSEQ multiplex PCR; TCRdb holds only in-frame clones, not every one. Of about 150,000 clones listed, roughly 89% are singletons. The sequencing here drew on peripheral blood, taken on day 0 of AZD1222 vaccination. All receptors come from an adult in good health. The CDR3 runs from the conserved cysteine through the conserved F or W. The order of the fields is V gene, J gene, CDR3 protein.

TRBV6-6,TRBJ1-4,CASSLLGAEKLFF
TRBV7-9,TRBJ1-2,CASSLAAVSYHGGYTF
TRBV7-2,TRBJ2-5,CASSQYRETQYF
TRBV28,TRBJ2-1,CASSLSGSYNEQFF
TRBV5-6,TRBJ2-7,CASSGENYEQYF
TRBV29-1,TRBJ2-1,CSVELAGGGYNEQFF
TRBV28,TRBJ1-1,CASSGRPRAFF
TRBV5-8,TRBJ1-5,CASSPKTGYGNQPQHF
TRBV4-3,TRBJ2-1,CASSQDHLGGAEQFF
TRBV30,TRBJ1-5,CAWSVPGTSNQPQHF
TRBV19,TRBJ2-7,CASSPSHRRGGNYEQYF
TRBV19,TRBJ2-2,CASRGPSFIGELFF
TRBV20-1,TRBJ2-5,CSASDRRGLGETQYF
TRBV28,TRBJ2-1,CASSNGRGFPNEQFF
TRBV6-2/TRBV6-3,TRBJ1-2,CASSPTGDYGYTF
TRBV6-6,TRBJ1-1,CASSYRDGTEAFF
TRBV6-5,TRBJ2-1,CASSKQGGGYNEQFF
TRBV9,TRBJ2-1,CASSESGRAGGEQFF
TRBV10-1,TRBJ2-3,CASSPGTSSTDTQYF
TRBV5-6,TRBJ1-3,CASSLYRSGVLSGNTIYF
TRBV4-1,TRBJ2-5,CASSPLGAIQETQYF
TRBV7-2,TRBJ1-2,CASSLTTGAPGYTF
TRBV5-5,TRBJ2-5,CASSLAQGGLGETQYF
TRBV7-2,TRBJ1-1,CASSLALGEATEAFF
TRBV19,TRBJ2-2,CASSMSRTGELFF
TRBV28,TRBJ2-7,CASSLLDREFNEQYF
TRBV7-2,TRBJ1-2,CASSLGGPRRNYGYTF
TRBV13,TRBJ1-1,CASSLLHDTEAFF
TRBV6-2/TRBV6-3,TRBJ2-5,CASTPDWSGTQYF
TRBV28,TRBJ1-5,CASRHRNNQPQHF
TRBV14,TRBJ2-1,CASSHARQGGRASPTMKQFF